The following is a TCR beta chain sequence with its context. What it recognizes is unknown. The entry originates in a study of cytomegalovirus exposure and HLA in healthy donors. This CDR3 spans 19 amino acids. Germline V gives CDR1 SSHAT, CDR2 FNYEAQ (reference sequence). Study outcomes and limitations: Sequencing likely produced, as an artifact, a cluster of highly shared sequence variants.

Amplification used 60 Vbeta primers and 13 Jbeta primers. Clones were sequenced by immunoSEQ multiplex PCR, and TCRdb holds only the in-frame ones, with some missing. The sample includes 150,000 to 200,000 clones, approximately 77% seen only once; the top ten take roughly 7.5%. Sequencing was performed on PBMCs. V usage is TRBV7-7 and J usage is TRBJ1-5, with 8 bases fitting TRBD1. The sequence was obtained from a male donor in good health and CMV-seropositive. The CDR3 loop is CASGYPRAGGRGSNQPQHF. CDR3 coding DNA: TGTGCTAGCGGATACCCCAGGGCAGGGGGCCGTGGTAGCAATCAGCCCCAGCATTTT.